This T cell receptor (beta chain) appears in the sequencing data of a study of T cells in Graves' hyperthyroidism and ophthalmopathy. Researchers amplified the TCR beta CDR3 regions from RNA transcripts. The HTBI set primed first-round TCR CDR3 RT-PCR. TCRdb analysed the multiplex PCR reads with MiXCR anew, one entry per CDR3 protein. Altogether some 210,000 distinct CDR3 sequences are present, 17% being singletons, with the ten largest covering 50%. The definition of stable Graves' hyperthyroidism was no ophthalmopathy progression within 18 months. The hyperthyroidism was newly diagnosed and had lasted under 2 months; the patients were aged 18 to 65. Clinicians diagnosed patients from clinical symptoms, serum thyroxine and TRAb, thyroid ultrasound and orbital computed tomography. About 10 ml of fresh peripheral blood supplied the PBMCs. This clonotype was picked up many times. Looked up from germline, CDR1 is DFQATT and CDR2 is SNEGSKA (reference sequence). This CDR3 comprises 16 residues. With 5 bases clipped from V and 3 bases from J, the junction kept 14 bases outside the gene matches.

Sequencing was carried out using blood. The chain links TRBV20-1 to TRBJ2-3; TRBD1 aligns across 7 bases. The clonotype comes from a man aged 50 to 60 with Graves' hyperthyroidism. CDR3 protein: CSAQPRTGRGTDTQYF. The CDR3 DNA is TGCAGTGCTCAACCCCGGACAGGAAGGGGGACAGATACGCAGTATTTT.